This T cell receptor (beta chain) was retrieved from a study of T cells in Graves' hyperthyroidism and ophthalmopathy. Study results and caveats: Blood samples included most of the expanded thyroid clonotypes exceeding 0.001.

Using RNA transcripts as the source, TCR beta CDR3 regions were amplified. Carried out on the TCR CDR3, a first-round RT-PCR used the HTBI primer set. TCRdb used MiXCR to reprocess the multiplex PCR reads, holding one entry per CDR3 protein. The table records hundreds of thousands of distinct CDR3 sequences, around 15% of them present only once. The table lists this clonotype with a few counts. As yet, its antigen is unknown. Graves' hyperthyroidism without ophthalmopathy progression within 18 months was termed stable. Patients aged 18 to 65 with hyperthyroidism were newly diagnosed, with duration under 2 months. Out of less than 12 ml of fresh peripheral blood came the PBMCs. Germline V lookup: CDR1 MDHEN, CDR2 SYDVKM. Trimming took 10 bases from V and 3 from J, leaving 10 bases between them. The CDR3 covers 12 residues.

The V gene is TRBV28, the J gene TRBJ1-5; D gene ambiguous. This receptor was taken from a woman aged 18 to 35 with Graves' hyperthyroidism. The sequenced sample was blood. The DNA for the CDR3 is TGTGCCATTGCAGGACCCAATCAGCCCCAGCATTTT. Residues: CAIAGPNQPQHF.